The present T cell receptor beta chain was sequenced within a study of T cell repertoires in cytomegalovirus infection. Study-wide background: CMV infection and matching HLA type were both indicated by public TCR beta signatures.

Worth noting for this clonotype: Its antigen is as yet unknown.

V was clipped by 5 bases and J by 8 bases, with 16 bases between them. Germline assignment: CDR1 MNHEY and CDR2 SMNVEV (reference sequence). There are 14 residues in the CDR3. TCRdb re-derived calls from the reads in MiXCR, one entry per CDR3 protein. The table has nearly 650,000 distinct CDR3 sequences, roughly 26% seen once. Study results and caveats: Identification of carriers of CMV plus the relevant HLA was performed using cumulative public TCR beta family frequency. CMV-specific HLA-C-restricted TCR beta clonotypes dominated the ex vivo response.

This chain uses TRBV27 with TRBJ2-1; D is possibly TRBD1 (5 bases). The sequence was obtained from a human donor in good health (CMV status not recorded). Some clones in this sample may be carry-over from other donors' samples. The sequenced material came from CD8+ T cells from PBMCs. CDR3 DNA sequence: TGTGCCAGCAGTCAGGGCCTACCTTACGATGAGCAGTTCTTC. As protein: CASSQGLPYDEQFF.